Listed here are 21 T cell receptor beta chains from one sample, sequenced in a study of shared clonotypes between healthy human individuals. Measured with immunoSEQ multiplex PCR; TCRdb has only the in-frame clones, and not every one. Here the sample spans 2 million to 2.5 million clones, 93% being singletons. Sequenced: naive CD4+ T cells from PBMCs. As to subset: CD45RA+ positively selected. These receptors all come from a man between 18 and 29 years old in good health. Some clones in this sample may be carry-over from other donors' samples.

The chain links TRBV10-3 to TRBJ1-5, with TRBD1 matching 8 bases. Trimming took 4 bases from V and 2 from J; bases not matched to a gene: 4. Germline values: CDR1 ENHRY, CDR2 SYGVKD. The CDR3 has 15 amino acids. For the CDR3, the DNA is TGTGCCATCAGTGTCGGACAGGGCCGCAATCAGCCCCAGCATTTT. Translation: CAISVGQGRNQPQHF.

The chain links TRBV29-1 to TRBJ2-1; D remains ambiguous. CDR3 size: 11 residues. Trimming removed 8 bases from V and 8 bases from J, with 13 bases in between. CDR1 SQVTM and CDR2 ANQGSEA come from the germline V gene. The CDR3 sequence is CSQASSYEQFF. CDR3 nucleotide sequence: TGCAGCCAGGCTTCCAGCTATGAGCAGTTCTTC.

The chain has TRBV28 and TRBJ2-7; D gene unclear. The CDR3 covers 14 residues. V lost 4 bases and J lost 2, with 12 bases in between. CDR1 is MDHEN, CDR2 SYDVKM, per germline. CDR3 region: CASSSRTLTYEQYF. CDR3 nucleotide sequence: TGTGCCAGCAGTTCAAGAACCCTTACCTACGAGCAGTACTTC.

V and J are TRBV7-9 and TRBJ2-2, with 12 nucleotides matching TRBD2. CDR1 and CDR2 from the germline V gene are SEHNR and FQNEAQ (reference sequence). The V segment lost 3 bases and the J segment 6 bases; nucleotides outside the gene matches: 11. This CDR3 has 18 residues. For the CDR3, the DNA is TGTGCCAGCAGCTTTCTACTAGCGGGAGGCGTCCCAGCCGGGGAGCTGTTTTTT. Translation gives CASSFLLAGGVPAGELFF.

The chain employs TRBV14 and TRBJ2-3; TRBD2 aligns across 7 bases. In germline, CDR1 is SGHDN, CDR2 FVKESK. Trimming cost V 4 bases and J 6 bases; bases outside gene matches: 13. The CDR3 is 16 residues long. The CDR3 reads CASSRRLASSRDTQYF. CDR3 coding DNA: TGTGCCAGCAGCCGAAGACTAGCTTCCAGTCGGGATACGCAGTATTTT. Looking up the rest from reference TRBV14 and TRBJ2-3 gives the full variable domain: EAGVTQFPSHSVIEKGQTVTLRCDPISGHDNLYWYRRVMGKEIKFLLHFVKESKQDESGMPNNRFLAERTGGTYSTLKVQPAELEDSGVYFCASSRRLASSRDTQYFGPGTRLTVL.

V and J are TRBV29-1 and TRBJ2-1; D is ambiguous. The CDR3 is 10 amino acids. Germline assignment: CDR1 SQVTM and CDR2 ANQGSEA. Trimming removed 7 bases from V and 1 base from J, with 2 bases in between. This CDR3 is CSGSYNEQFF. CDR3 nucleotides: TGCAGCGGGTCCTACAATGAGCAGTTCTTC.

The gene calls are TRBV30 and TRBJ2-7; D possibly corresponds to TRBD2 (6 bases). The V gene lost 4 bases and the J gene lost 0 bases, with 13 bases spanning the gap. CDR1 and CDR2 (germline): GTSNPN, SVGIG (reference sequence). This CDR3 region has 14 residues. CDR3 loop: CAWKGLGTSYEQYF. The DNA of the CDR3 is TGTGCCTGGAAGGGACTGGGAACCTCCTACGAGCAGTACTTC.

J is TRBJ1-3 and V is TRBV5-1; D is possibly TRBD1 (6 bases). Deletions cut 2 bases from V and 7 bases from J, with 13 bases between. CDR1 is SGHRS, CDR2 YFSETQ, per germline. The length of the CDR3 is 14 residues. The CDR3 sequence is CASSLWGQGNTIYF. DNA of the CDR3: TGCGCCAGCAGCTTATGGGGGCAGGGGAACACCATATATTTT.

This sequence joins TRBV7-2 and TRBJ2-2; 9 nucleotides align to TRBD2. Trimming at V came to 1 base and at J to 5 bases, leaving 14 bases not matched to a gene. There are 19 residues in the CDR3. Germline V gene sequence: CDR1 SGHTA, CDR2 FQGNSA. The chain's CDR3 is CASSLVGFPRAGGTGELFF. Written as DNA, the CDR3 is TGTGCCAGCAGCTTAGTTGGCTTCCCTCGGGCGGGAGGGACCGGGGAGCTGTTTTTT.

The chain employs TRBV4-1 and TRBJ1-4, with 9 bases lining up with TRBD1. The junction had 5 bases not matched to a gene; V was cut back by 6 bases and J by 6 bases. The germline V gene has CDR1 MGHRA and CDR2 YSYEKL. The CDR3 covers 14 residues. CDR3 sequence: CASRQGAVDEKLFF. In nucleotides, the CDR3 is TGCGCCAGCAGACAGGGGGCCGTTGATGAAAAACTGTTTTTT.

The chain employs TRBV5-1 and TRBJ2-5; TRBD1 aligns across 10 bases. Trimming removed 4 bases from V and 3 bases from J; junction bases left unmatched: 12. Germline-derived CDR1 and CDR2 are SGHRS and YFSETQ. CDR3 length: 17 amino acids. DNA of the CDR3: TGCGCCAGCAGCCTACTGACAGGGGGCGCGGGGAAAGAGACCCAGTACTTC. Translated: CASSLLTGGAGKETQYF.

This chain links TRBV5-1 with TRBJ1-2; D unresolved. There are 13 residues in the CDR3. The germline V and J ends were trimmed by 3 bases and 8 bases, with 14 bases remaining between them. CDR1 is SGHRS and CDR2 is YFSETQ in the germline V gene. CDR3 region: CASSSDPGGGYTF. The CDR3 DNA reads TGCGCCAGCAGCTCTGACCCGGGAGGGGGCTACACCTTC.

The chain couples TRBV7-6 to TRBJ1-3; D is perhaps TRBD1 (6 bases). Deletions cut 5 bases from V and 7 bases from J, with 12 bases between. The germline V gene has CDR1 SGHVS and CDR2 FNYEAQ. The CDR3 loop spans 13 amino acids. The CDR3 DNA reads as TGTGCCAGCAGCCGGGACATCTCGAACACCATATATTTT. It is translated as CASSRDISNTIYF.

The V gene is TRBV15, the J gene TRBJ1-5; a weak D match, TRBD1 (5 bases). Germline-derived CDR1 and CDR2 are LNHNV and YYDKDF (reference sequence). V lost 2 bases and J 4 bases, leaving 9 bases between the germline ends. CDR3 length equals 14 residues. CDR3 nucleotide sequence: TGTGCCACCAGCAGACAGGGTCGGAATCAGCCCCAGCATTTT. This encodes CATSRQGRNQPQHF.

CDR3 sequence: CASSAYTRDSSTDTQYF. CDR3 in DNA: TGTGCCAGCAGCGCATATACCAGGGATTCTAGCACAGATACGCAGTATTTT. The chain is built from TRBV9 and TRBJ2-3; D is perhaps TRBD1 (5 bases). The ends were cut back, 3 bases at V and 0 bases at J, with 17 bases in the middle. The CDR3 runs to 17 residues. The V gene's germline CDR1 is SGDLS and CDR2 YYNGEE. The full variable domain, in which reference TRBV9 and TRBJ2-3 provide the parts outside the CDR3, is DSGVTQTPKHLITATGQRVTLRCSPRSGDLSVYWYQQSLDQGLQFLIQYYNGEERAKGNILERFSAQQFPDLHSELNLSSLELGDSALYFCASSAYTRDSSTDTQYFGPGTRLTVL.

The J gene is TRBJ2-5, the V gene TRBV27; tentatively, D is TRBD2 (5 bases). The CDR3 runs to 15 residues. The V end was cut by 5 bases, the J end by 5 bases, with 18 bases between. Germline lookup yields CDR1 MNHEY and CDR2 SMNVEV (reference sequence). This CDR3 reads CASSPTTTTRETQYF. The CDR3 region has the DNA TGTGCCAGCAGTCCGACGACTACTACAAGGGAGACCCAGTACTTC.

The V call is TRBV28, the J call TRBJ2-7; TRBD1 or TRBD2 may be the D gene (5 bases each). Trimming shortened V by 7 bases and J by 5 bases, and 18 bases separated the two germline ends. The CDR3 has 14 residues. Looked up from germline, CDR1 is MDHEN and CDR2 is SYDVKM. CDR3 DNA: TGTGCCAGCACCCCGTGGGGGACCATTCACGAGCAGTACTTC. It is translated as CASTPWGTIHEQYF.

The chain is built from TRBV5-5 and TRBJ2-7; D remains unclear. The CDR3 consists of 13 residues. Trimming pared 0 bases from V and 5 bases from J, leaving 9 bases between. Germline loops: CDR1 SGHKS, CDR2 YYEKEE (reference sequence). The CDR3 spells CASSLVSRDEQYF. DNA of the CDR3: TGTGCCAGCAGCTTGGTGTCTAGGGACGAGCAGTACTTC.

The CDR3 DNA sequence: TGTGCCAGCAGCGATGGACCTTACAATGAGCAGTTCTTC. It translates to CASSDGPYNEQFF. V gene TRBV9 combines with J gene TRBJ2-1; no firm D call. V dropped 3 bases and J dropped 4 bases, with 8 bases sitting between them. Germline lookup yields CDR1 SGDLS and CDR2 YYNGEE. The CDR3 covers 13 residues.

The V gene is TRBV4-1, the J gene TRBJ2-1; no definite D call. V was clipped by 0 bases and J by 0 bases, with 12 bases between them. In germline, CDR1 is MGHRA, CDR2 YSYEKL. CDR3 length: 17 residues. CDR3: CASSQDHASISYNEQFF. CDR3 nucleotide sequence: TGCGCCAGCAGCCAAGATCACGCTTCTATCTCCTACAATGAGCAGTTCTTC.

The rearrangement joins TRBV14 to TRBJ2-1; possibly TRBD2 for D (6 bases). Germline assignment: CDR1 SGHDN and CDR2 FVKESK. CDR3 length equals 13 residues. V was shortened by 6 bases and J by 7 bases, with 13 bases between the two germline ends. The CDR3 DNA sequence: TGTGCCAGCAGTCGCGGGAACTTAAATGAGCAGTTCTTC. It codes for CASSRGNLNEQFF.